The present T cell receptor (beta chain) was sequenced within a study of blood T cells in healthy people across ages. The study, taken as a whole, reports: CMV infection status of these donors was not known. Strong correlation linked observed beta diversity and percent naive T cells.

Alongside a J-beta primer mix, a sample-barcoded 5' primer served in a second PCR lasting roughly 6 to 12 cycles. Each of the cDNA molecules was tagged by a template-switch adaptor with 12 random nucleotides. TCRdb fed the 5' RACE reads into MiXCR, producing one record per CDR3 protein. The sample comprises 1.5 million to 2 million distinct CDR3 sequences, roughly 49% of which are singletons, and less than 2.5% rests with the top ten. In this sample, this clonotype turned up a few times. Its antigen is as yet unknown. The receptor was isolated from a woman aged 40 to 50 in good health. The sample was blood.

As DNA, the CDR3 is TGCGCCAGCAGTGGTTCGAGGGAACCTTATGGCTACACCTTC. Translation: CASSGSREPYGYTF. The chain couples TRBV10-2 to TRBJ1-2, with D uncertain. The CDR3 consists of 14 residues. Germline CDR1 reads WSHSY; CDR2 reads SAAADI. Trimming took off 4 bases at V and 5 bases at J, with 14 bases between the two ends.